This is a list of T cell receptor beta chains from one sample in a study of vaccination and CD4 T cells after COVID-19. These receptors are not linked to any known antigen. TCRdb called the PCR reads again in MiXCR, with one record for every CDR3 protein. In the table there are 9,000 to 13,000 distinct CDR3 sequences, roughly two thirds of which are singletons. The specimen was CD4+ T cells from blood, cultured in vitro, collected before SARS-CoV-2 vaccination. All receptors come from a human donor who had recovered from COVID-19. CDR3s include the opening cysteine and the closing phenylalanine or tryptophan. Each record gives: J gene, V gene, D gene, clone size, CDR3 protein, CDR3 DNA. The D gene is left open where the match is weak. The size of a clone is reported for some rows only, either as once, few or many, or as a class for expanded clones.

>TRBJ2-7|TRBV15|NA|NA
CATSRDRVYEQYF
TGTGCCACCAGCAGAGATCGGGTCTACGAGCAGTACTTC
>TRBJ1-2|TRBV19|TRBD1|NA
CASSGSGTELSSGGYTF
TGTGCCAGTAGTGGGTCCGGGACAGAATTATCCTCCGGGGGCTACACCTTC
>TRBJ2-3|TRBV19|NA|few
CASSLGLNTDTQYF
TGTGCCAGTAGCCTAGGACTAAACACAGATACGCAGTATTTT
>TRBJ2-7|TRBV18|NA|NA
CASSESGSTYEQYF
TGTGCCAGCTCAGAATCTGGCTCCACCTACGAGCAGTACTTC
>TRBJ2-1|TRBV28|NA|few
CASSLIARGRGAQFF
TGTGCCAGCAGTTTAATAGCCCGTGGCCGGGGGGCGCAGTTCTTC
>TRBJ2-2|TRBV7-8|NA|once
CASNSLVGELFF
TGTGCCAGCAATAGCCTGGTCGGGGAGCTGTTTTTT
>TRBJ1-5|TRBV11-1|NA|NA
CASSLAHGTPQHF
TGTGCCAGCAGCTTAGCGCACGGGACCCCCCAGCATTTT
>TRBJ1-5|TRBV7-8|TRBD1|NA
CASSYDRVGQPQHF
TGTGCCAGCAGCTATGACAGGGTAGGTCAGCCCCAGCATTTT
>TRBJ2-5|TRBV6-1|NA|NA
CASSERRPGTDQETQYF
TGTGCCAGCAGTGAAAGGAGACCGGGTACGGACCAAGAGACCCAGTACTTC
>TRBJ1-5|TRBV12-3/TRBV12-4|NA|NA
CASSPQGPHGNQPQHF
TGTGCCAGCAGTCCCCAGGGCCCGCATGGCAATCAGCCCCAGCATTTT
>TRBJ2-1|TRBV12-3/TRBV12-4|NA|NA
CASSFRESGYNEQFF
TGTGCCAGCAGTTTCCGGGAGTCGGGTTACAATGAGCAGTTCTTC
>TRBJ1-5|TRBV10-3|NA|NA
CAISESSGGNQPQHF
TGTGCCATCAGTGAGTCGTCAGGGGGCAATCAGCCCCAGCATTTT
>TRBJ1-5|TRBV6-1|NA|NA
CASSISSGQPQHF
TGTGCCAGCAGTATAAGTTCGGGTCAGCCCCAGCATTTT
>TRBJ2-4|TRBV6-5|NA|NA
CASSYLADREGIQYF
TGTGCCAGCAGTTACTTAGCTGACAGGGAGGGCATTCAGTACTTC
>TRBJ2-7|TRBV30|NA|NA
CAWSSSYEQYF
TGTGCCTGGAGTTCGTCCTACGAGCAGTACTTC